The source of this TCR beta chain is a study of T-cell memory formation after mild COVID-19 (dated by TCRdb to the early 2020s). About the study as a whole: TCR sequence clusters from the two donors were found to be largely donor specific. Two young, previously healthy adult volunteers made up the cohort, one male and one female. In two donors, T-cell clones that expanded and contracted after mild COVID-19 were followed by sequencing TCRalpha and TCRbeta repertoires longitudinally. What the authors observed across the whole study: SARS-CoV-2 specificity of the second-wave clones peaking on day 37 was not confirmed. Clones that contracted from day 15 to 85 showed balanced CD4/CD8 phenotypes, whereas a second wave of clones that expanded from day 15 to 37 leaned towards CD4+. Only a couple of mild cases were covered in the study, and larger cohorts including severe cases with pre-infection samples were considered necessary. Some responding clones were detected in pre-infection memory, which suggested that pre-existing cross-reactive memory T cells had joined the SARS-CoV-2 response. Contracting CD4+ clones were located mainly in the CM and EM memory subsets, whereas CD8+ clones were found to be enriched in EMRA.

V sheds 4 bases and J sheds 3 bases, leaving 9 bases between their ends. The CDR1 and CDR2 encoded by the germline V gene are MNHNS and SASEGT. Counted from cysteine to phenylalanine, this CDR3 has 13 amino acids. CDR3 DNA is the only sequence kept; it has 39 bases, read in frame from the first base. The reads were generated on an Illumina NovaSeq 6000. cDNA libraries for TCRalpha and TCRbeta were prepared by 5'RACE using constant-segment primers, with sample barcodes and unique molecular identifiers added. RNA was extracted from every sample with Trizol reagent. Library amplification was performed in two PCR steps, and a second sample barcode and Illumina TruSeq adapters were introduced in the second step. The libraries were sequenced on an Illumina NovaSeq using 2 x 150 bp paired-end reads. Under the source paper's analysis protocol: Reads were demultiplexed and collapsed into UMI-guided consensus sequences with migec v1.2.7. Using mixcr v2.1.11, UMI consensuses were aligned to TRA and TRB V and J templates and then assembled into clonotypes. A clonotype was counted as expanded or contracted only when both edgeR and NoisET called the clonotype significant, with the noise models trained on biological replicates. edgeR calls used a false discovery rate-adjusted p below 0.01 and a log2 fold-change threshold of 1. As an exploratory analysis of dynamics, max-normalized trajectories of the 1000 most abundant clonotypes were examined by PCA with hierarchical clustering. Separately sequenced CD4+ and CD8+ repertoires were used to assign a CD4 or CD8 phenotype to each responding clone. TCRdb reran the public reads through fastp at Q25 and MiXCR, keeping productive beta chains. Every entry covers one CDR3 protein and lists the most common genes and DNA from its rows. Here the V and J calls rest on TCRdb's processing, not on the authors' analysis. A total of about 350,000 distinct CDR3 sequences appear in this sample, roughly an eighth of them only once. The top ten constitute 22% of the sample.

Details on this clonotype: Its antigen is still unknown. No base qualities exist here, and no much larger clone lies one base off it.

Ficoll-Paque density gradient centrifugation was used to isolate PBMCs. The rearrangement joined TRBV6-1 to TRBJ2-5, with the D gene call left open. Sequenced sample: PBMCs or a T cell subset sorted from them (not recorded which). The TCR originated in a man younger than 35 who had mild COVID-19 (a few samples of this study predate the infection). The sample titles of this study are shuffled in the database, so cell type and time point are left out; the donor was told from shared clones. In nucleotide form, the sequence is TGTGCCAGCAGTGTGAACAGTAAAGAGACCCAGTACTTC. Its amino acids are CASSVNSKETQYF.